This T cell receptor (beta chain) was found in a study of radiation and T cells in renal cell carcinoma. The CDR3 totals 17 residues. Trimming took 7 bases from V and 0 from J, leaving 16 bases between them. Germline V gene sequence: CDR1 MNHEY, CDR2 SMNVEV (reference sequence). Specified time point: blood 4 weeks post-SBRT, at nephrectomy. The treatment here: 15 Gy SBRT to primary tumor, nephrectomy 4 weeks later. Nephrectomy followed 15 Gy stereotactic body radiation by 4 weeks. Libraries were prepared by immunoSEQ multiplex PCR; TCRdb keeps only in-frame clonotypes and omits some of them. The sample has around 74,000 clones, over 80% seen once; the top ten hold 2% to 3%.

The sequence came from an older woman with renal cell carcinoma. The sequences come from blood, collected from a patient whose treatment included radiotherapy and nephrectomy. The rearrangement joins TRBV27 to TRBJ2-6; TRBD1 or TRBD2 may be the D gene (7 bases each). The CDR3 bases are TGTGCCAGCACCCTGGGAGGGGGCGGCTCTGGGGCCAACGTCCTGACTTTC. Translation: CASTLGGGGSGANVLTF.